This T cell receptor beta chain was retrieved from a study of blood T cell repertoires in COVID-19. Study-wide context: Samples representing acute and convalescent COVID-19 were sourced from the United States, Italy and Spain. T cells, B-cell-depleted T cells, or PBMCs supplied cDNA or gDNA.

As originally analysed: Researchers report that nucleated cell counts were estimated from reference gene primer amplification. This table comes from immunoSEQ multiplex PCR, and its TCRdb copy is limited to in-frame clones, with some not included. V, J and clone size are those of that table, while D and trimming were read from the DNA. The sample holds 45,000 to 70,000 clones, roughly nine tenths seen once. CDR3 length: 13 amino acids. The germline gives CDR1 SEHNR, CDR2 FQNEAQ (reference sequence). V was clipped by 5 bases and J by 8 bases; unmatched bases: 4. The gene calls are TRBV7-9 and TRBJ1-3, with 9 bases that match TRBD1. This sequence was found in a woman aged 55-69 years with active or convalescent COVID-19. The specimen was peripheral blood. CDR3 loop: CASSRTGADTIYF. The DNA for the CDR3 is TGTGCCAGCAGCCGGACAGGGGCGGACACCATATATTTT.